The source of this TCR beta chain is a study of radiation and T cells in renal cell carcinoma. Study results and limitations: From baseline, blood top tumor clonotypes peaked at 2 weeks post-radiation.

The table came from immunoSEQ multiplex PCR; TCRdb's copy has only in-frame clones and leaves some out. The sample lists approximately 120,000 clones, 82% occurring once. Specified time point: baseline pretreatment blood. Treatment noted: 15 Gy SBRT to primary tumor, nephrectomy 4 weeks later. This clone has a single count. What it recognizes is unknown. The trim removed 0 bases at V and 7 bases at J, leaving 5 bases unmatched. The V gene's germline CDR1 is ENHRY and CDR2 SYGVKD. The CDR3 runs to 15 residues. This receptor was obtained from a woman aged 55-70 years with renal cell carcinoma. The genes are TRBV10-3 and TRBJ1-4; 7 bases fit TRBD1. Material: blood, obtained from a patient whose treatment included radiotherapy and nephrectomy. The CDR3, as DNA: TGTGCCATCAGTGAGTCAGGGGGCGCATTTGAAAAACTGTTTTTT. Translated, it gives CAISESGGAFEKLFF.